The next 29 T cell receptor beta chains were all read from a single sample in a study of chronic HIV infection and antiretroviral therapy. TCRdb itself ran the 5' RACE reads through MiXCR, one entry per CDR3 protein. The data contain about 48,000 distinct CDR3 sequences, approximately 19% of them singletons. Sequencing input: peripheral blood. Receptor source: an adult who had HIV and had not received antiretroviral therapy, or was an uninfected healthy control (not recorded which).

This clonotype was detected only a few times. This chain links TRBV11-2 with TRBJ1-1, with D perhaps matching TRBD1 (6 bases). This CDR3 comprises 14 residues. The ends were cut back, 0 bases at V and 7 bases at J, with 12 bases in the middle. Germline CDR1 and CDR2: SGHAT and FQNNGV. The CDR3 nucleotides are TGTGCCAGCAGCTTAGATAATATAGGGGGTGAAGCTTTCTTT. Its translation: CASSLDNIGGEAFF.

This clonotype was seen a handful of times. The chain recombines TRBV6-2 or TRBV6-3 with TRBJ2-3; 8 nucleotides align to TRBD2. After removal of 6 bases from V and 0 bases from J, the junction contained 11 bases not matched to a gene. Germline assignment: CDR1 MNHEY and CDR2 SVGEGT. The CDR3 covers 17 residues. The CDR3 DNA follows: TGTGCCAGCAGCCCCGCCCTAATAGCGGGGAGCACAGATACGCAGTATTTT. It translates to CASSPALIAGSTDTQYF.

This clonotype was recorded a few times. The V gene is TRBV15, the J gene TRBJ2-7, with 7 bases aligning to TRBD1. V lost 5 bases and J lost 2; bases outside the gene matches: 6. CDR3 size: 14 residues. Germline-derived CDR1 and CDR2 are LNHNV and YYDKDF (reference sequence). CDR3 amino acids: CATSDGQEPYEQYF. In DNA form, the CDR3 reads TGTGCCACCAGCGATGGACAGGAGCCCTACGAGCAGTACTTC.

The rearrangement joins TRBV7-9 to TRBJ1-6; 7 nucleotides agree with TRBD1. The CDR3 is 16 amino acids. Germline CDR1 reads SEHNR; CDR2 reads FQNEAQ (reference sequence). The J segment lost 8 bases and the V segment lost 5 bases, leaving 12 bases of the junction unmatched. The CDR3 coding sequence is TGTGCCAGCAGCGCGAGGACAGGAAGGACCGATTCACCCCTCCACTTT. It codes for CASSARTGRTDSPLHF.

The rearrangement uses TRBV6-6 and TRBJ2-5; no definite D call. Germline V gene sequence: CDR1 MNHNY, CDR2 SVGAGI (reference sequence). Between the trimmed V and J ends, which lost 7 bases and 5 bases, there was a span of 8 bases. The length of the CDR3 is 11 residues. Here the CDR3 reads CASTLLETQYF. The CDR3, as DNA: TGTGCCAGCACCCTTTTGGAGACCCAGTACTTC.

This clonotype has more than one count but fewer than ten. V usage is TRBV27 and J usage is TRBJ2-7; possibly TRBD1 for D (5 bases). The V end lost 4 bases, the J end lost 3 bases, and 10 bases lay between the germline ends. CDR1 MNHEY and CDR2 SMNVEV come from the germline V gene (reference sequence). The CDR3 is made up of 13 amino acids. CDR3 protein: CASSSVQDYEQYF. The CDR3 coding sequence is TGTGCCAGCAGTTCCGTACAGGACTACGAGCAGTACTTC.

This clonotype came up a few times. The chain employs TRBV29-1 and TRBJ2-5; TRBD1 matches at 7 bases. This CDR3 contains 13 residues. Germline values: CDR1 SQVTM, CDR2 ANQGSEA. The V segment lost 6 bases and the J segment 7 bases; nucleotides outside the gene matches: 11. For the CDR3, the DNA is TGCAGCGTAATAGGGACAGCGAGGGGGACCCAGTACTTC. It specifies CSVIGTARGTQYF.

The chain uses TRBV12-3 or TRBV12-4 and TRBJ1-5; no clear D gene. CDR3 length: 13 residues. Between the trimmed V and J ends, which lost 2 bases and 8 bases, there was a span of 10 bases. The CDR3 nucleotides are TGTGCCAGCAGTTTAACCCGACGGGAGCCCCAGCATTTT. Encoded protein: CASSLTRREPQHF.

The chain uses TRBV9 and TRBJ2-7; 8 bases agree with TRBD1. Germline values: CDR1 SGDLS, CDR2 YYNGEE. CDR3 size: 14 residues. With V trimmed by 3 bases and J by 4 bases, 6 bases remained unmatched. The CDR3 loop is CASSAQGAGYEQYF. The CDR3 DNA sequence: TGTGCCAGCAGCGCCCAGGGGGCGGGTTACGAGCAGTACTTC.

The chain employs TRBV6-5 and TRBJ1-2; D gene unclear. CDR1 and CDR2 (germline): MNHEY, SVGAGI. V shed 8 bases and J shed 0 bases, with 16 bases lying between them. The CDR3 length is 15 residues. Written as DNA, the CDR3 is TGTGCCAGCCGGCGGACGTTCGACGCTAACTATGGCTACACCTTC. Encoded protein: CASRRTFDANYGYTF.

This clonotype has a handful of counts. The J gene is TRBJ1-4, the V gene TRBV29-1, with TRBD1 identical over 12 bases. The ends lost 6 bases at V and 7 bases at J; junction bases unmatched: 6. CDR1 is SQVTM and CDR2 is ANQGSEA in the germline V gene. This CDR3 has 14 residues. Written as DNA, the CDR3 is TGCAGCGTGAGGGGACAGGGGGCCGCTGAAAAACTGTTTTTT. The encoded protein is CSVRGQGAAEKLFF.

The table lists this clonotype with a few counts. The genes are TRBV20-1 and TRBJ2-4; TRBD1 matches 9 bases. Germline values: CDR1 DFQATT, CDR2 SNEGSKA (reference sequence). The CDR3 is 15 amino acids. J lost 0 bases, V lost 5 bases, and 5 bases had no gene match. CDR3 sequence reads: CSAHPGQGAKNIQYF. The CDR3 region has the DNA TGCAGTGCTCATCCGGGACAGGGAGCCAAAAACATTCAGTACTTC.

This clonotype has more than one count but fewer than ten. The chain recombines TRBV27 with TRBJ1-4; D is uncertain. The V and J ends lost 2 bases and 7 bases respectively, with 5 bases between them. Germline values: CDR1 MNHEY, CDR2 SMNVEV (reference sequence). The CDR3 spans 12 residues. The DNA of the CDR3 is TGTGCCAGCAGTTTAGAGGGTGAAAAACTGTTTTTT. Translated: CASSLEGEKLFF.

This chain links TRBV12-5 with TRBJ2-1; D remains ambiguous. Trimming removed 2 bases at V and 5 bases at J, with 16 bases between. The germline CDR1 and CDR2 sequences are LGHNT and FRNRAP. This CDR3 is 16 amino acids long. The CDR3 region is CASGLFLSPSHNEQFF. The CDR3 DNA reads TGTGCTAGTGGTTTGTTTCTGAGCCCATCCCACAATGAGCAGTTCTTC.

This clonotype has only a few counts. The chain is built from TRBV29-1 and TRBJ1-2, with a tentative D call TRBD1 (5 bases). The CDR3 covers 12 residues. The V end was cut by 3 bases, the J end by 7 bases, with 12 bases between. Per the germline V gene, CDR1 is SQVTM and CDR2 is ANQGSEA. The CDR3 sequence: CSVDRGRGGYTF. CDR3 nucleotides: TGCAGCGTTGATAGGGGTCGCGGTGGCTACACCTTC.

This rearrangement joins TRBV7-3 to TRBJ2-3, with unresolved D. This CDR3 has 15 amino acids. Germline V gene data show CDR1 as SGHTA and CDR2 as FQGTGA. Trimming left V 2 bases short and J 0 bases short, with 9 bases between. CDR3 loop: CASSLLGISTDTQYF. CDR3 in DNA: TGTGCCAGCAGCTTACTGGGAATTAGCACAGATACGCAGTATTTT.

In its sample, this clonotype was seen many times. The chain uses TRBV7-2 and TRBJ2-1; no clear D. The CDR3 runs 11 residues. Trimming took off 1 base at V and 13 bases at J, with 8 bases between the two ends. Germline CDR1 is SGHTA and CDR2 is FQGNSA. CDR3 in DNA: TGTGCCAGCAGCTTAGGTAGGATACAGTTCTTC. The encoded protein is CASSLGRIQFF.

The rearrangement joins TRBV20-1 to TRBJ2-1; D uncertain. The V gene's germline CDR1 is DFQATT and CDR2 SNEGSKA (reference sequence). Trimming took 0 bases from V and 0 from J, leaving 6 bases between them. The CDR3 contains 14 residues. CDR3: CSAREWSSYNEQFF. Written as DNA, the CDR3 is TGCAGTGCTAGAGAGTGGTCCTCCTACAATGAGCAGTTCTTC.

This clonotype came up many times. The chain uses TRBV19 and TRBJ2-7, with TRBD1 as a possible D gene (6 bases). CDR1 is LNHDA, CDR2 SQIVND, per germline (reference sequence). Trimming left V 6 bases short and J 5 bases short, with 14 bases between. CDR3 length equals 13 residues. As DNA, the CDR3 is TGTGCCAGTAGGGGGACATGGACCAACGAGCAGTACTTC. This gives the protein CASRGTWTNEQYF.

The chain combines TRBV29-1 with TRBJ2-7; TRBD2 matches at 10 bases. There are 15 residues in the CDR3. Germline V gene sequence: CDR1 SQVTM, CDR2 ANQGSEA. The V segment lost 6 bases and the J segment 3 bases; nucleotides outside the gene matches: 11. The CDR3 loop is CSVSNPGLANYEQYF. Here the CDR3 DNA reads TGCAGCGTCTCCAACCCGGGACTAGCGAACTACGAGCAGTACTTC.

This clonotype occurred a few times. The chain uses TRBV5-4 and TRBJ2-5; 10 bases agree with TRBD2. The trim removed 0 bases at V and 1 base at J, leaving 3 bases unmatched. Germline V gives CDR1 SGHNT, CDR2 YYREEE (reference sequence). The CDR3 consists of 16 residues. CDR3 DNA sequence: TGTGCCAGCAGCTTGGCACTAGCGGGATTCCAAGAGACCCAGTACTTC. Protein product: CASSLALAGFQETQYF.

J is TRBJ1-6 and V is TRBV6-5, with 7 bases lining up with TRBD1. Germline V CDR1 and CDR2: MNHEY, SVGAGI. This CDR3 spans 15 amino acids. After removal of 6 bases from V and 5 bases from J, the junction contained 7 bases not matched to a gene. The CDR3 region is CASSKRQGDNSPLHF. Here the CDR3 DNA reads TGTGCCAGCAGCAAGAGACAGGGTGATAATTCACCCCTCCACTTT.

The table lists this clonotype with a few counts. The V call is TRBV7-9, the J call TRBJ2-7, with D possibly being TRBD1 (6 bases). This CDR3 contains 15 residues. Trimming pared 3 bases from V and 6 bases from J, leaving 18 bases between. Germline V gene lookup returns CDR1 SEHNR and CDR2 FQNEAQ (reference sequence). The CDR3 DNA reads as TGTGCCAGCAGCTTTGGGGTCAGGGGAAGCTCCGAGCAGTACTTC. It specifies CASSFGVRGSSEQYF. The full variable domain, with the rest looked up from reference TRBV7-9 and TRBJ2-7, is DTGVSQNPRHKITKRGQNVTFRCDPISEHNRLYWYRQTLGQGPEFLTYFQNEAQLEKSRLLSDRFSAERPKGSFSTLEIQRTEQGDSAMYLCASSFGVRGSSEQYFGPGTRLTVT.

J is TRBJ2-1 and V is TRBV6-1; 8 positions match TRBD2. Unmatched junction bases numbered 15, after V lost 6 bases and J lost 5 bases. Germline V gives CDR1 MNHNS, CDR2 SASEGT. This CDR3 region has 17 residues. The CDR3 DNA reads as TGTGCCAGCAGGGATGGACTAGCTATGGGGGCGGACAATGAGCAGTTCTTC. Amino acid sequence: CASRDGLAMGADNEQFF.

CDR3 DNA: TGTGCCAGCAGTTACTCGAAATGGGACACAGCGAACACTGAAGCTTTCTTT. Its protein is CASSYSKWDTANTEAFF. The chain recombines TRBV6-2 or TRBV6-3 with TRBJ1-1, with D perhaps matching TRBD1 (6 bases). Deletions cut 0 bases from V and 1 base from J, with 15 bases between. The V gene's germline CDR1 is MNHEY and CDR2 SVGEGT. CDR3 length: 17 amino acids.

This clonotype was counted a few times. The chain links TRBV6-4 to TRBJ2-7; either TRBD1 or TRBD2 may fit D (5 bases each). The germline gives CDR1 MRHNA, CDR2 SNTAGT. The V gene lost 6 bases and the J gene lost 2 bases, with 11 bases spanning the gap. The CDR3 consists of 13 residues. CDR3 bases: TGTGCCAGCAGCCGGGACCCCGCCTACGAGCAGTACTTC. Amino acid sequence: CASSRDPAYEQYF.

V is TRBV6-5 and J is TRBJ1-2; the D is unclear. Germline V gives CDR1 MNHEY, CDR2 SVGAGI. Deletions cut 8 bases from V and 1 base from J, with 20 bases between. The CDR3 length is 16 residues. The CDR3 loop is CASCNGPPTSNYGYTF. The DNA for the CDR3 is TGTGCCAGCTGCAACGGACCGCCAACAAGTAACTATGGCTACACCTTC.

The chain recombines TRBV12-3 or TRBV12-4 with TRBJ2-5; 12 bases map to TRBD2. This CDR3 spans 13 amino acids. The J segment lost 5 bases and the V segment lost 6 bases, leaving 1 base of the junction unmatched. This CDR3 reads CASRGTSGETQYF. CDR3 coding DNA: TGTGCCAGCAGGGGGACTAGCGGGGAGACCCAGTACTTC.

Ten or more counts support this clonotype. This chain joins TRBV4-1 and TRBJ1-6; D is possibly TRBD1 (5 bases). The CDR3 covers 15 residues. Trimming removed 3 bases at V and 12 bases at J, with 18 bases between. Germline V gene sequence: CDR1 MGHRA, CDR2 YSYEKL. CDR3: CASSQQQGSFLPLHF. The CDR3 DNA reads as TGCGCCAGCAGCCAGCAGCAGGGATCTTTTTTACCCCTCCACTTT.